This T cell receptor beta chain was sequenced in a study of response to subunit inactivated influenza vaccine. This clonotype was detected many times. Trimming removed 5 bases from V and 1 base from J, with 8 bases in between. The CDR3 covers 13 residues. Each CDR3 protein gets one entry after TCRdb re-called the RT-PCR reads with MiXCR. The table lists 500,000 to 600,000 distinct CDR3 sequences, approximately 15% of them singletons. The material sequenced was CD4+ T cells sorted from PBMCs, taken approximately 25 months after vaccination. This sequence joins TRBV12-3 or TRBV12-4 and TRBJ1-1; D is possibly TRBD1 (5 bases). The receptor was derived from a man between 50 and 69 years old who received an inactivated influenza vaccine. The CDR3 here is CASSLQANTEAFF. CDR3 bases: TGTGCCAGCAGTCTACAGGCGAACACTGAAGCTTTCTTT.